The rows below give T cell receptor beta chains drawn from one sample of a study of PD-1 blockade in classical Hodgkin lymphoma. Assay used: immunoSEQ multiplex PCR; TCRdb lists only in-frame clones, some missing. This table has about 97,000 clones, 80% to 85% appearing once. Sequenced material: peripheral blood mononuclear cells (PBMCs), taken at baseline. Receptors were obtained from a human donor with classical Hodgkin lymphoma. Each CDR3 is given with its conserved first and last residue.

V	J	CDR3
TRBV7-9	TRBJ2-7	CASSPPGPQAYEQYF
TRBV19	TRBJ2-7	CASSPVGTGIPYEQYF
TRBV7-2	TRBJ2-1	CASSLRLAGARSYNEQFF
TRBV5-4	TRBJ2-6	CASKGAGPSSGANVLTF
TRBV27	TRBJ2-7	CASSLQGRIHEQYF
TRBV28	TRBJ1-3	CASRAGTSSGNTIYF
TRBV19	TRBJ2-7	CASSGWTGTYEQYF
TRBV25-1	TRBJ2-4	CASRATGKPKNIQYF
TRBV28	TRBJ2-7	CASSLEGSPYEQYF
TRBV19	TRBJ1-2	CASSQSTGPYGYTF
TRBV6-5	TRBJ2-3	CASSAGTSGTDTQYF
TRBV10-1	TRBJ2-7	CASSEGGVRGYEQYF
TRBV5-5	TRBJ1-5	CASSDPNQPQHF
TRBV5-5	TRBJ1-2	CASSFIGKYGYTF
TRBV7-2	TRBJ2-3	CASSRATGQRTDTQYF
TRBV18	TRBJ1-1	CASSPQEGGWTEAFF
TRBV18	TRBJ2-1	CASSPPPSQLVGSYNEQFF
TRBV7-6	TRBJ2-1	CASSSQTGVGNEQFF
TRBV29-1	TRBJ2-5	CSAGQIQETQYF
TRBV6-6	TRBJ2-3	CASSYSGQGPDTQYF
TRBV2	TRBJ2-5	CASKRASAQETQYF
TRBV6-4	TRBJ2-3	CASSDYRGADTQYF
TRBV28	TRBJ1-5	CASSPPGGLSNQPQHF
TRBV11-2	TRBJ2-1	CASSYEEGRDNEQFF
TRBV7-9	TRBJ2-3	CASSTDPGTASTDTQYF
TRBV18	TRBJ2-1	CASSPLGNSYNEQFF
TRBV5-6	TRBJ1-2	CASSRQGAPGNYGYTF
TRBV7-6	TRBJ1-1	CASSLVRNTEAFF
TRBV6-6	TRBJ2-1	CASSYAYGNEQFF
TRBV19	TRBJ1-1	CASSIGQTNTEAFF
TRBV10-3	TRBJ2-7	CAISSGTSGYEQYF
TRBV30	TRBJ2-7	CAWSPGGASGGYEQYF
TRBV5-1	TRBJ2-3	CASSLLKIANRTDTQYF
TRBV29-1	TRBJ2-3	CSVRGSRADTQYF
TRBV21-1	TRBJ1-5	CASSKRGQGRRQPQHF
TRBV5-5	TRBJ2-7	CASRQVGESYEQYF
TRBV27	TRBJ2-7	CASSFIGTTYEQYF
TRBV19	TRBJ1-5	CASKKKGWDNQPQHF
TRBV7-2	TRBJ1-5	CASSSGTYQPQHF
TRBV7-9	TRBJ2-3	CASTDPGGGSTDTQYF
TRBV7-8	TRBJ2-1	CASSLGRLSSYNEQFF
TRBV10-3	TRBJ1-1	CAIIQGQGNTEAFF
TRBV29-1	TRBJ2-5	CSVDSSVGETQYF
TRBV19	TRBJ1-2	CASLPARSYGYTF
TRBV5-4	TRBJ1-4	CASSDGRANEKLFF
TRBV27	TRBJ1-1	CASSSQLLGQGAPEAFF
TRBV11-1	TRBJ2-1	CASSLSVGMDEQFF
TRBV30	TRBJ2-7	CAWSAPGAGGPYEQYF
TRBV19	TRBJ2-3	CASSRTSGSPSTDTQYF
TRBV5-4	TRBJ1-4	CASSLGTATNEKLFF
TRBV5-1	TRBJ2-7	CASSNQNYEQYF
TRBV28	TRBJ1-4	CASNPMGAASEKLFF
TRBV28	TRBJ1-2	CASRAEGTGYGYTF
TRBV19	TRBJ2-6	CASSRDPPGNGGANVLTF
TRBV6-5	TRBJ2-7	CASSTDRATYEQYF
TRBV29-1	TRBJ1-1	CSVADIEAFF
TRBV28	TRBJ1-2	CASSTPLLAYTF
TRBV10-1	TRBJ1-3	CASSGQGGNTIYF
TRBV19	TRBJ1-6	CASSQDIGFESPLHF